Following are 19 T cell receptor beta chains from one sample sequenced in a study of regulatory T cells in long-lasting Graves disease. Arm-PCR of CDR3 regions and iRepertoire HTBI primers were the basis on which TCR beta libraries were built. Each CDR3 protein gets one entry after TCRdb re-called the multiplex PCR reads with MiXCR. Found here are some 340,000 distinct CDR3 sequences, roughly 24% of them singletons; the top ten hold 25% to 35%. Time point meaning: persistent/refractory GD, antithyroid drugs over 5 years with positive TRAb. TCR sequences were obtained from RNA taken from PBMCs. Specimen: peripheral blood mononuclear cells (PBMCs), collected when the disease was refractory, from a patient treated with antithyroid drugs. The receptors here all came from a woman in her thirties or forties with Graves disease.

This clonotype has at least ten counts. The chain employs TRBV15 and TRBJ1-2, with 9 bases that match TRBD1. This CDR3 is 15 amino acids long. V was pared by 3 bases and J by 4 bases, with 6 bases of the junction left unmatched. Germline lookup yields CDR1 LNHNV and CDR2 YYDKDF (reference sequence). This CDR3 reads CATSSVRQGGYGYTF. CDR3 nucleotide sequence: TGTGCCACCAGCAGCGTCAGACAGGGGGGCTATGGCTACACCTTC.

This clonotype was seen only a few times. V and J are TRBV28 and TRBJ2-3; 9 positions agree with TRBD2. V was clipped by 6 bases and J by 6 bases; unmatched bases: 10. The CDR3 covers 15 residues. Germline assignment: CDR1 MDHEN and CDR2 SYDVKM. The CDR3 sequence is CASSVHLAGTDTQYF. For the CDR3, the DNA is TGTGCCAGCAGCGTGCATCTAGCGGGAACCGATACGCAGTATTTT.

This clonotype came up many times. The chain carries TRBV28 and TRBJ1-5, with D hard to call. The V gene lost 6 bases and the J gene lost 3 bases, with 9 bases spanning the gap. Per the germline V gene, CDR1 is MDHEN and CDR2 is SYDVKM. The CDR3 extends over 13 amino acids. The CDR3 loop is CASRTPNNQPQHF. CDR3 nucleotides: TGTGCCAGCAGGACTCCAAACAATCAGCCCCAGCATTTT.

This clonotype has just a few counts. CDR3: CASSLALTAMNTEAFF. The CDR3 DNA is TGTGCCAGCAGCTTGGCACTGACAGCGATGAACACTGAAGCTTTCTTT. This chain links TRBV5-6 with TRBJ1-1; a possible D gene is TRBD1 (5 bases). Germline V CDR1 and CDR2: SGHDT, YYEEEE. This CDR3 comprises 16 residues. Trimming took off 0 bases at V and 0 bases at J, with 12 bases between the two ends.

The chain combines TRBV30 with TRBJ2-1, with D tentatively TRBD1 (5 bases). From germline, CDR1 is GTSNPN and CDR2 SVGIG (reference sequence). The CDR3 has 13 residues. V was cut by 8 bases and J by 12 bases, with 23 bases left in between. CDR3 loop: CARSTSRGGRQFF. The CDR3 bases are TGTGCCAGATCCACCTCTAGGGGTGGCAGGCAGTTCTTC.

V and J are TRBV20-1 and TRBJ2-1; 7 bases fit TRBD2. The ends lost 5 bases at V and 2 bases at J; junction bases unmatched: 9. Germline V gene data show CDR1 as DFQATT and CDR2 as SNEGSKA (reference sequence). The CDR3 covers 15 residues. CDR3 nucleotides: TGCAGTGCTGGCCGGGACTATAGTACCTACAATGAGCAGTTCTTC. This encodes CSAGRDYSTYNEQFF.

This chain uses TRBV28 with TRBJ2-4; 9 bases agree with TRBD2. V lost 6 bases to trimming and J lost 9 bases; unmatched junction nucleotides: 9. The CDR3 loop spans 14 amino acids. Germline lookup yields CDR1 MDHEN and CDR2 SYDVKM. In DNA form, the CDR3 reads TGTGCCAGCAGCCGACCTAGCGGGATGGGCATTCAGTACTTC. It codes for CASSRPSGMGIQYF.

The gene calls are TRBV6-5 and TRBJ2-1, with D uncertain. The CDR3 runs 14 residues. Germline assignment: CDR1 MNHEY and CDR2 SVGAGI. V was pared by 4 bases and J by 9 bases, with 16 bases between. The CDR3 here is CASSSLVPPREQFF. For the CDR3, the DNA is TGTGCCAGCAGTTCCCTCGTCCCGCCGCGTGAGCAGTTCTTC.

The chain links TRBV2 to TRBJ2-7; D possibly corresponds to TRBD2 (6 bases). The CDR3 sequence is 15 residues long. V gave up 6 bases and J gave up 4 bases, with 19 bases separating them. CDR1 is SNHLY, CDR2 FYNNEI, per germline. CDR3 in DNA: TGTGCCAGCAGCCAAGGTCGGGAGCGCACATACGAGCAGTACTTC. This codes for CASSQGRERTYEQYF.

This clonotype was counted between two and nine times. The CDR3 sequence: CASSPTLAGGELFF. Written as DNA, the CDR3 is TGTGCCAGCAGCCCGACTTTAGCTGGCGGGGAGCTGTTTTTT. The gene calls are TRBV7-3 and TRBJ2-2, with D unclear. Germline V gene data show CDR1 as SGHTA and CDR2 as FQGTGA. V shed 5 bases and J shed 7 bases, with 14 bases lying between them. The CDR3 contains 14 residues.

Many counts were recorded for this clonotype. The genes are TRBV28 and TRBJ1-6, with 8 positions matching TRBD1. CDR3 length: 16 amino acids. V was clipped by 2 bases and J by 10 bases; unmatched bases: 10. CDR1 MDHEN and CDR2 SYDVKM come from the germline V gene. CDR3: CASSLHARGLGSPLHF. Here the CDR3 DNA reads TGTGCCAGCAGTTTACACGCCAGGGGGCTAGGATCACCCCTCCACTTT.

The chain is built from TRBV7-9 and TRBJ2-2; 10 positions agree with TRBD2. Germline trimming cut 10 bases from V and 0 bases from J; bases unmatched to any gene: 11. Germline V lookup: CDR1 SEHNR, CDR2 FQNEAQ (reference sequence). The CDR3 length is 17 residues. The CDR3 sequence: CANMMSSGGTNTGELFF. For the CDR3, the DNA is TGTGCCAACATGATGTCTAGCGGGGGAACGAACACCGGGGAGCTGTTTTTT.

This clonotype appeared a few times. In DNA form, the CDR3 reads TGCGCCAGCGCCAGGGACAACTCCTACGAGCAGTACTTC. It specifies CASARDNSYEQYF. The chain couples TRBV5-1 to TRBJ2-7; perhaps TRBD1 as D (6 bases). The CDR3 consists of 13 residues. Trimming removed 7 bases at V and 0 bases at J, with 11 bases between. Germline values: CDR1 SGHRS, CDR2 YFSETQ.

The rearrangement uses TRBV3-1 and TRBJ1-1; no clear D gene. The germline gives CDR1 LGHDT, CDR2 YNNKEL (reference sequence). This CDR3 has 14 residues. The germline V and J ends were trimmed by 2 bases and 6 bases, with 13 bases remaining between them. The CDR3 region is CASSQYGPNAEAFF. CDR3 coding DNA: TGTGCCAGCAGCCAATACGGACCAAACGCTGAAGCTTTCTTT.

This sequence joins TRBV15 and TRBJ2-5; D is unresolved. The CDR3 spans 15 residues. V was pared by 0 bases and J by 8 bases, with 16 bases between. Germline CDR1 and CDR2: LNHNV and YYDKDF (reference sequence). As DNA, the CDR3 is TGTGCCACCAGCAGAGAAACGGTCCTTATGAATACCCAGTACTTC. It is translated as CATSRETVLMNTQYF.

This clonotype was seen many times. The chain joins TRBV24-1 to TRBJ1-2, with no clear D. Trimming cost V 7 bases and J 8 bases, with 10 bases left between them. Germline CDR1 and CDR2: KGHDR and SFDVKD. The CDR3 is made up of 11 amino acids. The CDR3 coding sequence is TGTGCCACCAGGGGGAACGGCGGCTACACCTTC. Translated, it gives CATRGNGGYTF.

Only a few counts were recorded for this clonotype. V usage is TRBV12-3 or TRBV12-4 and J usage is TRBJ2-1, with D unresolved. The CDR3 is 12 residues long. Trimming left V 3 bases short and J 6 bases short, with 6 bases between. The CDR3 sequence: CASSFRRNEQFF. Written as DNA, the CDR3 is TGTGCCAGCAGTTTCCGTCGCAATGAGCAGTTCTTC.

This clonotype was counted between two and nine times. The genes are TRBV2 and TRBJ1-1; possible D gene TRBD1, 6 bases. Germline-derived CDR1 and CDR2 are SNHLY and FYNNEI. The V and J ends lost 3 bases and 12 bases respectively, with 14 bases between them. This CDR3 spans 12 amino acids. DNA for the CDR3: TGTGCCAGCAGTGACAGGGGCTATTCCCCTTTCTTT. This encodes CASSDRGYSPFF.

This clonotype was seen more than once but under ten times. The chain employs TRBV7-6 and TRBJ2-5; perhaps TRBD2 as D (5 bases). The germline V gene has CDR1 SGHVS and CDR2 FNYEAQ. The germline V and J ends were trimmed by 5 bases and 0 bases, with 13 bases remaining between them. The CDR3 sequence is 15 residues long. The CDR3 protein is CASSLMPDYQETQYF. For the CDR3, the DNA is TGTGCCAGCAGCCTTATGCCGGACTACCAAGAGACCCAGTACTTC.